The next 24 T cell receptor beta chains were all read from a single sample in a study of blood T cell repertoires in COVID-19. Here immunoSEQ multiplex PCR was the method, and the copy in TCRdb shows in-frame clones only, minus some. The table shows roughly 150,000 clones, with approximately 84% occurring only once. The sample was peripheral blood. The receptors originated from a woman older than 75 with acute or convalescent COVID-19.

Many counts were recorded for this clone. The chain is built from TRBV18 and TRBJ1-6, with 10 bases matching TRBD1. V was clipped by 2 bases and J by 12 bases; unmatched bases: 13. Germline CDR1 reads KGHSH; CDR2 reads LQKENI. The CDR3 spans 17 residues. CDR3 loop: CASSPLRAGQGLKPLHF. CDR3 in DNA: TGTGCCAGCTCACCATTAAGAGCGGGACAGGGGCTAAAACCCCTCCACTTT.

The chain has TRBV12-3 or TRBV12-4 and TRBJ2-2; perhaps TRBD2 as D (5 bases). Trimming stripped 7 bases from V and 7 bases from J, with 10 bases between. The CDR3 runs 12 residues. For the CDR3, the DNA is TGTGCCAGCACCGGACGGGGCGGGGAGCTGTTTTTT. Translating gives CASTGRGGELFF.

This sequence joins TRBV6-2 or TRBV6-3 and TRBJ1-1; 10 bases are a match to TRBD1. Germline loops: CDR1 MNHEY, CDR2 SVGEGT. J lost 0 bases, V lost 6 bases, and 13 bases had no gene match. The CDR3 has 18 residues. CDR3 coding DNA: TGTGCCAGCAGCCCTTGGAGGGGACAGGGGCCTGTGAACACTGAAGCTTTCTTT. Translation gives CASSPWRGQGPVNTEAFF.

The gene calls are TRBV6-1 and TRBJ2-3; a weak D match, TRBD1 (6 bases). Germline V gene lookup returns CDR1 MNHNS and CDR2 SASEGT. Trimming removed 2 bases from V and 5 bases from J, with 11 bases in between. The CDR3 covers 14 residues. CDR3 protein: CASSEPGQLDTQYF. The CDR3 coding sequence is TGTGCCAGCAGTGAACCCGGACAGTTAGATACGCAGTATTTT.

The chain employs TRBV18 and TRBJ1-5; maybe TRBD1 (6 bases). CDR1 and CDR2 (germline): KGHSH, LQKENI. With 2 bases removed from V and 5 bases from J, the gap between germline ends came to 10 bases. The CDR3 sequence is 14 residues long. CDR3 DNA: TGTGCCAGCTCACCAGACAGGAAGGATCAGCCCCAGCATTTT. Its protein is CASSPDRKDQPQHF.

This chain links TRBV2 with TRBJ2-7; no clear D. CDR3 length: 14 amino acids. Per germline, CDR1 SNHLY and CDR2 FYNNEI. V lost 5 bases, J lost 0 bases, and 11 bases lay in between. The CDR3 nucleotides read TGTGCCAGCAGTAGTTCACTCTTCTCCTACGAGCAGTACTTC. Its translation is CASSSSLFSYEQYF.

The count of this clone is one. The rearrangement joins TRBV5-1 to TRBJ1-2, with TRBD1 matching 9 bases. The V gene's germline CDR1 is SGHRS and CDR2 YFSETQ. The CDR3 loop spans 15 amino acids. Losses at the gene ends were 2 bases for V and 4 bases for J; bases not matched to a gene: 6. CDR3 nucleotide sequence: TGCGCCAGCAGCTTCGAGGGACAGGGACTCTATGGCTACACCTTC. The encoded protein is CASSFEGQGLYGYTF.

The CDR3 region is CASSTGVSNTEAFF. DNA of the CDR3: TGTGCCAGCAGTACAGGGGTATCGAACACTGAAGCTTTCTTT. The chain links TRBV6-5 to TRBJ1-1; TRBD1 agrees at 7 bases. CDR1 is MNHEY and CDR2 is SVGAGI in the germline V gene. V shed 5 bases and J 1 base; nucleotides not matched to a gene: 4. The CDR3 runs to 14 residues.

The J gene is TRBJ1-5, the V gene TRBV6-5; no definite D call. CDR1 is MNHEY and CDR2 is SVGAGI in the germline V gene. The CDR3 runs to 13 residues. The V gene lost 6 bases and the J gene lost 5 bases, with 11 bases spanning the gap. This CDR3 is CASSGQAYQPQHF. In DNA, the CDR3 is TGTGCCAGCAGCGGTCAGGCCTATCAGCCCCAGCATTTT.

This CDR3 is CASSLWHTF. CDR3 in DNA: TGTGCCAGCAGTTTATGGCACACCTTC. The genes are TRBV12-3 or TRBV12-4 and TRBJ1-2; D gene uncertain. CDR3 length: 9 residues. Trimming removed 2 bases from V and 12 bases from J, with 4 bases in between.

This clone was seen a single time. The chain carries TRBV5-6 and TRBJ2-3, with 12 positions matching TRBD2. Germline trimming cut 4 bases from V and 6 bases from J; bases unmatched to any gene: 12. The CDR3 runs to 17 residues. The germline V gene encodes CDR1 SGHDT and CDR2 YYEEEE. The CDR3 reads CASSMRLAGVEVDTQYF. CDR3 nucleotides: TGTGCCAGCAGCATGAGACTAGCGGGAGTCGAGGTTGATACGCAGTATTTT.

The J gene is TRBJ1-1, the V gene TRBV7-8, with D unclear. The CDR3 covers 13 residues. Trimming took off 5 bases at V and 0 bases at J, with 7 bases between the two ends. CDR1 and CDR2 (germline): SGHVS, FQNEAQ. CDR3 nucleotides: TGTGCCAGCAGCGCCTACTTGAACACTGAAGCTTTCTTT. Translated, it gives CASSAYLNTEAFF.

The chain links TRBV12-3 or TRBV12-4 to TRBJ1-2; D is perhaps TRBD1 (6 bases). V lost 4 bases and J lost 7, with 13 bases in between. CDR3 length: 13 amino acids. CDR3 nucleotide sequence: TGTGCCAGCAGTTCGCGAAACAGGGCTGGCTACACCTTC. Protein product: CASSSRNRAGYTF.

The genes are TRBV7-9 and TRBJ2-1, with unresolved D. The CDR3 totals 16 residues. The germline gives CDR1 SEHNR, CDR2 FQNEAQ (reference sequence). Deletions cut 3 bases from V and 0 bases from J, with 12 bases between. In DNA, the CDR3 is TGTGCCAGCAGCTTCGTTGCGATTAGCTCCTACAATGAGCAGTTCTTC. Encoded protein: CASSFVAISSYNEQFF.

With respect to this clone: The sample has other DNA sequences that encode this CDR3 too. The CDR3 coding sequence is TGTGCCAGCAGCCCCCGGGACAGCAACACCGGGGAGCTGTTTTTT. Translated, it gives CASSPRDSNTGELFF. The rearrangement uses TRBV7-8 and TRBJ2-2; 7 positions agree with TRBD1. CDR1 and CDR2 (germline): SGHVS, FQNEAQ. The CDR3 loop spans 15 amino acids. V was pared by 5 bases and J by 2 bases, with 5 bases of the junction left unmatched.

V is TRBV19 and J is TRBJ1-4; 8 bases map to TRBD1. The germline V gene has CDR1 LNHDA and CDR2 SQIVND (reference sequence). The CDR3 consists of 17 residues. V shed 4 bases and J 6 bases; nucleotides not matched to a gene: 13. In DNA form, the CDR3 reads TGTGCCAGTAGTAATCCCCGCGGGAAGGACAGGGATGAAAAACTGTTTTTT. Translating it yields CASSNPRGKDRDEKLFF.

The chain combines TRBV6-6 with TRBJ2-7; D remains unclear. Germline CDR1 and CDR2: MNHNY and SVGAGI (reference sequence). This CDR3 spans 12 amino acids. V was shortened by 6 bases and J by 4 bases, with 10 bases between the two germline ends. The CDR3 coding sequence is TGTGCCAGCAGCCCAGCGTGGTACGAGCAGTACTTC. Translation gives CASSPAWYEQYF.

With respect to this clone: Germline is not matched at one junction end, which may reflect a read error. The chain is built from TRBV7-7 and TRBJ2-5; TRBD2 is a possible D gene (6 bases). Looked up from germline, CDR1 is SSHAT and CDR2 is FNYEAQ (reference sequence). The CDR3 is 13 amino acids. CDR3 DNA: TGTGCTAGCAGCCCAGCTACGGAGGGGACCCAGTACTTC. Translation gives CASSPATEGTQYF.

The gene calls are TRBV12-1 and TRBJ2-7; the table's D call, TRBD2, was not checked against the DNA. TRBV12-1 is a known pseudogene. CDR3 length: 10 residues. CDR3 residues: CASSFPEQYF. The CDR3 nucleotides read TGTGCCAGCAGCTTCCCTGAGCAGTACTTC.

The chain links TRBV11-2 to TRBJ1-2; 7 bases are shared with TRBD1. V lost 1 base, J lost 8 bases, and 13 bases stayed unmatched. From germline, CDR1 is SGHAT and CDR2 FQNNGV. The CDR3 has 16 amino acids. This chain's CDR3 is CASSLAPTGPHQGYTF. Written as DNA, the CDR3 is TGTGCCAGCAGCTTAGCCCCGACAGGGCCACATCAGGGCTACACCTTC.

The sample holds a few counts of this clone. V is TRBV5-5 and J is TRBJ2-7; 11 nucleotides match TRBD1. This CDR3 contains 17 residues. The V gene end was trimmed by 4 bases and the J gene end by 5 bases; junction bases not matched to a gene: 14. Germline lookup yields CDR1 SGHKS and CDR2 YYEKEE (reference sequence). The CDR3 spells CASSLRGDRGGIDEQYF. The CDR3 DNA sequence: TGTGCCAGCAGCCTACGTGGGGACAGGGGGGGTATAGACGAGCAGTACTTC.

The chain combines TRBV12-3 or TRBV12-4 with TRBJ2-1; maybe TRBD1 (6 bases). CDR3 size: 13 residues. The V end lost 7 bases, the J end lost 4 bases, and 11 bases lay between the germline ends. The CDR3 reads CASNRGQYNEQFF. The CDR3 DNA sequence: TGTGCCAGCAATCGCGGACAGTACAATGAGCAGTTCTTC.

This chain uses TRBV6-5 with TRBJ2-5; tentative D call: TRBD1 (7 bases). The CDR3 has 12 residues. Germline V gives CDR1 MNHEY, CDR2 SVGAGI. Between the trimmed V and J ends, which lost 10 bases and 5 bases, there was a span of 14 bases. CDR3 region: CATRGEAETQYF. The CDR3 region has the DNA TGTGCCACCAGGGGGGAGGCGGAGACCCAGTACTTC.

The chain uses TRBV6-5 and TRBJ2-3, with TRBD2 matching 7 bases. V gave up 4 bases and J gave up 7 bases; unmatched junction bases: 8. The CDR3 extends over 14 amino acids. Germline-derived CDR1 and CDR2 are MNHEY and SVGAGI. CDR3: CASSSSGARYTQYF. The CDR3 DNA is TGTGCCAGCAGTTCGAGCGGGGCAAGGTATACGCAGTATTTT.